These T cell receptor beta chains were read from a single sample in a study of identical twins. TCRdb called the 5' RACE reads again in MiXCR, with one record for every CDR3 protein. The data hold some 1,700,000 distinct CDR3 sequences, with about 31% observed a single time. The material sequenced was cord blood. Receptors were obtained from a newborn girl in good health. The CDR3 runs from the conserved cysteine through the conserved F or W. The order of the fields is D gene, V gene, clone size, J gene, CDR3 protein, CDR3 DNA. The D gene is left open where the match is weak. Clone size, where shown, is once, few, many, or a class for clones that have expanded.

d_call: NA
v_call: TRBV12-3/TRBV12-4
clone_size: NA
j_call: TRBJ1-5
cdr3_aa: CASSWRRNQPQHF
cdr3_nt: TGTGCCAGCAGTTGGCGGCGTAATCAGCCCCAGCATTTT

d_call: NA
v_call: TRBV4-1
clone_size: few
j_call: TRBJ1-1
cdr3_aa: CASSHSTRLVDTEAFF
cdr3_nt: TGCGCCAGCAGCCACTCCACCCGGTTGGTCGACACTGAAGCTTTCTTT

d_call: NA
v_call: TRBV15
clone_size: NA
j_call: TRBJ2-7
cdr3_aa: CATSRDTLNYEQYF
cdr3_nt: TGTGCCACCAGCAGAGACACCCTTAACTACGAGCAGTACTTC

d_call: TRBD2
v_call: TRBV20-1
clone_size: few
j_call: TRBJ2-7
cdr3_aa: CSQTSGSSYEQYF
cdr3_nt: TGCAGTCAGACTAGCGGTTCCTCCTACGAGCAGTACTTC

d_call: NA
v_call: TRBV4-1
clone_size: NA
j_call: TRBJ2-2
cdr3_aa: CASSQYTGPNTGELFF
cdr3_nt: TGCGCCAGCAGCCAATACACAGGGCCGAACACCGGGGAGCTGTTTTTT

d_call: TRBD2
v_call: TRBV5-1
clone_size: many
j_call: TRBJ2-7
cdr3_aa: CASSLSGSLSLGEQYF
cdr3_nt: TGCGCCAGCAGCCTTAGCGGGAGTCTCAGTTTGGGTGAGCAGTACTTC

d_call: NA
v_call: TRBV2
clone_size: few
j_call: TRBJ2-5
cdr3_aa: CASSERGLKETQYF
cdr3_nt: TGTGCCAGCAGTGAGCGGGGGCTTAAAGAGACCCAGTACTTC

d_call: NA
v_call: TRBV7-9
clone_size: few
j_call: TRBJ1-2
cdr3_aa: CASSLVQNLYGYTF
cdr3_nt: TGTGCCAGCAGCTTAGTACAGAACCTCTATGGCTACACCTTC

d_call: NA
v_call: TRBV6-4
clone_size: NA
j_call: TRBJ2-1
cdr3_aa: CASSDQVRRSYNEQFF
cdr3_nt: TGTGCCAGCAGTGACCAGGTCAGACGCTCCTACAATGAGCAGTTCTTC

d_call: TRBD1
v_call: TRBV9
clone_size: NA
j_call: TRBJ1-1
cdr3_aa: CASSVTGGGMNTEAFF
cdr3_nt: TGTGCCAGCAGCGTTACAGGGGGGGGGATGAACACTGAAGCTTTCTTT

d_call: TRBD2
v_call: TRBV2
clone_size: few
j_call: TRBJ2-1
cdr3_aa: CASRRLAGGSNEQFF
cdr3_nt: TGTGCCAGCAGGAGGCTAGCGGGGGGATCCAATGAGCAGTTCTTC

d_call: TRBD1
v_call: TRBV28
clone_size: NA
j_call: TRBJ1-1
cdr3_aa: CASTAGRGGGAFF
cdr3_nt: TGTGCCAGCACCGCGGGCAGGGGGGGTGGAGCTTTCTTT

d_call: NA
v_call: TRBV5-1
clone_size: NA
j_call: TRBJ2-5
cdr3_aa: CASSLGTPLGEQYF
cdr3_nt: TGCGCCAGCAGCTTGGGGACACCCTTAGGAGAGCAGTACTTC

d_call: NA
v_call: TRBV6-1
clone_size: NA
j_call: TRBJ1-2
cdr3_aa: CASSGFGRTLYGYTF
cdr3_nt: TGTGCCAGCAGTGGCTTTGGACGGACCTTGTATGGCTACACCTTC

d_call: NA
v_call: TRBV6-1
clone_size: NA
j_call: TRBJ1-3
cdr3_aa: CASRRKASLISGNTIYF
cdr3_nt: TGTGCCAGCAGACGGAAAGCCAGTTTAATTTCTGGAAACACCATATATTTT

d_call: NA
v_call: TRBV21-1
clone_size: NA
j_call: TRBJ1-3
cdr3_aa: CASSKVRSQGGSGNTIYF
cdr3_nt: TGTGCCAGCAGCAAAGTGCGTTCCCAGGGGGGCTCTGGAAACACCATATATTTT